The clone carrying this TCR beta chain came up once. The protocol was immunoSEQ multiplex PCR, while the TCRdb copy is restricted to in-frame clones and leaves out a portion. This table holds under 2,500,000 clones, approximately 94% found once. These data come from a study of shared clonotypes between healthy human individuals. The V gene's germline CDR1 is SGHAT and CDR2 FQDESV (reference sequence). V gave up 1 base and J gave up 5 bases; unmatched junction bases: 3. The CDR3 totals 14 residues. The sequenced sample consisted of naive CD4+ T cells sorted from blood. As to subset: CD45RA+ positively selected. The sequence came from a man younger than 30 in good health. V gene TRBV11-1 combines with J gene TRBJ2-5; 8 bases match TRBD1. The CDR3 DNA sequence: TGTGCCAGCAGCTTAGGGACAGGGTCGGAGACCCAGTACTTC. Amino acids: CASSLGTGSETQYF. The full variable domain, in which reference TRBV11-1 and TRBJ2-5 provide the parts outside the CDR3, is EAEVAQSPRYKITEKSQAVAFWCDPISGHATLYWYRQILGQGPELLVQFQDESVVDDSQLPKDRFSAERLKGVDSTLKIQPAELGDSAMYLCASSLGTGSETQYFGPGTRLLVL.